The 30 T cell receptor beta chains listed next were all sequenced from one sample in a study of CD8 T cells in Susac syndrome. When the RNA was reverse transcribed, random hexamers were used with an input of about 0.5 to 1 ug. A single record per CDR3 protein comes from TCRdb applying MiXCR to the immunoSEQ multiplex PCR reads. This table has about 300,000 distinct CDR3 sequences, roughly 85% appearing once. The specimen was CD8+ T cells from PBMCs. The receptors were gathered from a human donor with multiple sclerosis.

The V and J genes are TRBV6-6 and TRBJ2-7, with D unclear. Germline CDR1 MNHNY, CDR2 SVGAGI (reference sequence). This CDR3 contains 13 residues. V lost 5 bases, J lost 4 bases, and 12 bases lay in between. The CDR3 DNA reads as TGTGCCAGCAGTCCCGGCAGCGAATACGAGCAGTACTTC. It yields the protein CASSPGSEYEQYF.

The CDR3 spells CASTYMGLTGTGVETQYF. The CDR3 bases are TGTGCCAGCACCTATATGGGACTCACCGGGACAGGGGTGGAGACCCAGTACTTC. V is TRBV6-1 and J is TRBJ2-5, with 10 bases that match TRBD1. The CDR3 is made up of 18 amino acids. Germline lookup yields CDR1 MNHNS and CDR2 SASEGT. The J segment lost 5 bases and the V segment lost 7 bases, leaving 19 bases of the junction unmatched.

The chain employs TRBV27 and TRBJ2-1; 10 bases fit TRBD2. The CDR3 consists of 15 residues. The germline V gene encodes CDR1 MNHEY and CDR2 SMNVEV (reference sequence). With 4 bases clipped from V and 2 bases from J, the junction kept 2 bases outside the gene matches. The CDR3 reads CASSSSGGPYNEQFF. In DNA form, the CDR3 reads TGTGCCAGCAGTTCTAGCGGGGGACCCTACAATGAGCAGTTCTTC.

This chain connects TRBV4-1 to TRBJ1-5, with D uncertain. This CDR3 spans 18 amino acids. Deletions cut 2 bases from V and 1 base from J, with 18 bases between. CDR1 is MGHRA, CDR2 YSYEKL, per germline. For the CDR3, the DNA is TGCGCCAGCAGCCAACACCTCGGTTTTGGGGTAAGCAATCAGCCCCAGCATTTT. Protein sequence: CASSQHLGFGVSNQPQHF.

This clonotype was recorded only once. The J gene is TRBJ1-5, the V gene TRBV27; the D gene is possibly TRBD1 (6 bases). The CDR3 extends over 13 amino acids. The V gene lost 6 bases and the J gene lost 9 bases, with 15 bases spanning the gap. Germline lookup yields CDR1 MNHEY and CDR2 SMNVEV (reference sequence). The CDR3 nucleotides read TGTGCCAGCAGACGGACAGCCCAATGGCCCCAGCATTTT. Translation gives CASRRTAQWPQHF.

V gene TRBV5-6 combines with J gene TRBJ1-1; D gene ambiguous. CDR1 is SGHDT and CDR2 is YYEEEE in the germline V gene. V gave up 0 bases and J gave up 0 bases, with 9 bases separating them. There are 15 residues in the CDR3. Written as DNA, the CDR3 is TGTGCCAGCAGCTTGGATGGGGAGGTGAACACTGAAGCTTTCTTT. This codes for CASSLDGEVNTEAFF. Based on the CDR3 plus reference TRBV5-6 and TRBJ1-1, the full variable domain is DAGVTQSPTHLIKTRGQQVTLRCSPKSGHDTVSWYQQALGQGPQFIFQYYEEEERQRGNFPDRFSGHQFPNYSSELNVNALLLGDSALYLCASSLDGEVNTEAFFGQGTRLTVV.

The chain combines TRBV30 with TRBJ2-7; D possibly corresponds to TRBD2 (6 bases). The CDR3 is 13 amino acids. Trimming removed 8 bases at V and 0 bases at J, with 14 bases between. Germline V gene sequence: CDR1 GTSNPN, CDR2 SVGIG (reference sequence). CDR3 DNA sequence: TGTGCCGGAGGGGATCTCAACTCCTACGAGCAGTACTTC. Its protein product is CAGGDLNSYEQYF.

The CDR3 region is CASSQNWGRDQIGTDTQYF. The CDR3 DNA is TGTGCCAGCAGCCAAAACTGGGGGCGCGACCAAATCGGCACAGATACGCAGTATTTT. This rearrangement joins TRBV7-9 to TRBJ2-3, with D maybe TRBD1 (6 bases). V was trimmed by 5 bases and J by 1 base, leaving 25 bases between them. The CDR3 extends over 19 amino acids. CDR1 and CDR2 (germline): SEHNR, FQNEAQ (reference sequence).

The CDR3 nucleotides are TGCGCCAGCAGCCAAGATCTAGCGGGAGATTACAATGAGCAGTTCTTC. This codes for CASSQDLAGDYNEQFF. The rearrangement joins TRBV4-3 to TRBJ2-1, with 10 bases identical to TRBD2. The CDR3 extends over 16 amino acids. Per germline, CDR1 LGHNA and CDR2 YSLEER. Trimming cost V 0 bases and J 4 bases; bases outside gene matches: 3.

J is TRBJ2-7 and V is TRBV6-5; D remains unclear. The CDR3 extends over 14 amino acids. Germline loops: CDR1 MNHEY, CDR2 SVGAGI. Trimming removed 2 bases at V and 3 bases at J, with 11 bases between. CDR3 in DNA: TGTGCCAGCAGTTACGTAGGGAATGGCTACGAGCAGTACTTC. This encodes CASSYVGNGYEQYF.

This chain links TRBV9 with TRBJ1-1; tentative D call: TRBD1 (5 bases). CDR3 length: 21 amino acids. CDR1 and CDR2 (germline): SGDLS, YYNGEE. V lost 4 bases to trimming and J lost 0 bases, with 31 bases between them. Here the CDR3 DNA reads TGTGCCAGCAGCACAGAGGTCCAGGGTTCGTTATCCTCGGTGATGAACACTGAAGCTTTCTTT. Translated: CASSTEVQGSLSSVMNTEAFF.

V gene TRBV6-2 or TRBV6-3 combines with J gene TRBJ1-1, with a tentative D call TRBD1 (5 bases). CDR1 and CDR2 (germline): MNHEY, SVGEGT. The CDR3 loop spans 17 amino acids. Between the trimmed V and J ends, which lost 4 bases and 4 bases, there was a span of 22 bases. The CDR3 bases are TGTGCCAGCAGTTTCCTCCCCTCCGGGGGGATGGGCACTGAAGCTTTCTTT. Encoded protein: CASSFLPSGGMGTEAFF.

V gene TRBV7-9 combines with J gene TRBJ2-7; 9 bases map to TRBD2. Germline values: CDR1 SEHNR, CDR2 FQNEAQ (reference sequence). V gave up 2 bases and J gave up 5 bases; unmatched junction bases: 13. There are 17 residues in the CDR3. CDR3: CASSLPRGSGRADEQYF. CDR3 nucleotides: TGTGCCAGCAGCTTACCGAGAGGTAGCGGGAGAGCGGACGAGCAGTACTTC.

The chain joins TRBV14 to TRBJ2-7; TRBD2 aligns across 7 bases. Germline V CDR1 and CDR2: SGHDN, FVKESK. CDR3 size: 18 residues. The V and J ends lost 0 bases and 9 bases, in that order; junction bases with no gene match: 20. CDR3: CASSQDSWREQTFRGQYF. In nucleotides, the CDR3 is TGTGCCAGCAGCCAAGACAGTTGGCGGGAGCAGACTTTCCGGGGGCAGTACTTC.

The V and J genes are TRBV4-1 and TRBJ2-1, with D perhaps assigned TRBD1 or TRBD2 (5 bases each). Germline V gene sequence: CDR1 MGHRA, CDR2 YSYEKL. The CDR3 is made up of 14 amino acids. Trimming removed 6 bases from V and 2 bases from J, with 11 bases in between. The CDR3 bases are TGCGCCAGCAGATTTGGGGACCCCTACAATGAGCAGTTCTTC. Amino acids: CASRFGDPYNEQFF.

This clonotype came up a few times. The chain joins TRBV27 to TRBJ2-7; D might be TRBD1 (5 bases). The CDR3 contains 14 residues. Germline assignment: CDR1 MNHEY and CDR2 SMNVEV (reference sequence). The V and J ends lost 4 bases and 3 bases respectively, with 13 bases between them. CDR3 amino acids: CASSSTDKGYEQYF. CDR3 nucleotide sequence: TGTGCCAGCAGTTCGACGGACAAGGGCTACGAGCAGTACTTC.

For the CDR3, the DNA is TGTGCCAGTGCTAGCGGGGGGGGCATTAGCGGGATCTCTGAGACCGGGGAGCTGTTTTTT. This encodes CASASGGGISGISETGELFF. V and J are TRBV19 and TRBJ2-2; 12 bases fit TRBD2. V trimming: 8 bases; J trimming: 5 bases; junction bases outside the gene matches: 21. The CDR3 runs 20 residues. CDR1 is LNHDA, CDR2 SQIVND, per germline (reference sequence).

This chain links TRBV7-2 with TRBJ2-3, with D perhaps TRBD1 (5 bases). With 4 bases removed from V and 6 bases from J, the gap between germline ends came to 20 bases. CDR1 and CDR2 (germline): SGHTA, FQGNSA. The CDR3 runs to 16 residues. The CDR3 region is CASSSQVEGLMDTQYF. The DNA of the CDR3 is TGTGCCAGCAGCTCACAGGTAGAAGGGCTTATGGATACGCAGTATTTT.

DNA for the CDR3: TGTGCCAGCAGCCCACGGACAGGGGCTGGAAACACCATATATTTT. It codes for CASSPRTGAGNTIYF. The V call is TRBV7-9, the J call TRBJ1-3; 9 nucleotides agree with TRBD1. CDR1 SEHNR and CDR2 FQNEAQ come from the germline V gene (reference sequence). J gave up 2 bases and V 5 bases, and 4 bases lay outside the gene matches. The CDR3 has 15 residues. The whole variable domain, filled in from reference TRBV7-9 and TRBJ1-3, reads DTGVSQNPRHKITKRGQNVTFRCDPISEHNRLYWYRQTLGQGPEFLTYFQNEAQLEKSRLLSDRFSAERPKGSFSTLEIQRTEQGDSAMYLCASSPRTGAGNTIYFGEGSWLTVV.

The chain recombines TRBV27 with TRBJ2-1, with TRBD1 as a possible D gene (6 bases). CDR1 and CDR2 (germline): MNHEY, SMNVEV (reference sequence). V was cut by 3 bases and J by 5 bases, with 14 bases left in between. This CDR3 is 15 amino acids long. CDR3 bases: TGTGCCAGCAGTTTCCCTCTGACAGGAGACAATGAGCAGTTCTTC. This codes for CASSFPLTGDNEQFF.

The CDR3 DNA reads as TGTGCCAGCCGCCGTCCGAGCTCCTACGAGCAGTACTTC. Protein product: CASRRPSSYEQYF. J is TRBJ2-7 and V is TRBV7-8; D uncertain. The CDR3 extends over 13 amino acids. The germline gives CDR1 SGHVS, CDR2 FQNEAQ. The V end was cut by 8 bases, the J end by 0 bases, with 11 bases between.

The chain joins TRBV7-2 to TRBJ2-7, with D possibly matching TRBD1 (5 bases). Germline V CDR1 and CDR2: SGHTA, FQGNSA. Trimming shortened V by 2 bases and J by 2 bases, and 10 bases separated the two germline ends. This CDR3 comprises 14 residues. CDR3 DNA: TGTGCCAGCAGCTTAAAAAAGGGGCCCTACGAGCAGTACTTC. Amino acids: CASSLKKGPYEQYF.

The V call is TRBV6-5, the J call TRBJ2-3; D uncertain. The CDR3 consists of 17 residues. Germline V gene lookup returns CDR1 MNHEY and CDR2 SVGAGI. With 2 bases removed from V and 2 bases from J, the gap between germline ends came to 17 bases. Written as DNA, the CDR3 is TGTGCCAGCAGTTACCGCGACCCCGCAATGGCCACAGATACGCAGTATTTT. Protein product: CASSYRDPAMATDTQYF.

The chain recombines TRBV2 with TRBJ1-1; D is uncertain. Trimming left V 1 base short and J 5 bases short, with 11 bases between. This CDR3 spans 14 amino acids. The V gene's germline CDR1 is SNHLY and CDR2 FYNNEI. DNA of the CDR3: TGTGCCAGCAGTGAAGAGGAGGGTTGGACTGAAGCTTTCTTT. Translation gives CASSEEEGWTEAFF. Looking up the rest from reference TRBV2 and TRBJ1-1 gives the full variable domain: EPEVTQTPSHQVTQMGQEVILRCVPISNHLYFYWYRQILGQKVEFLVSFYNNEISEKSEIFDDQFSVERPDGSNFTLKIRSTKLEDSAMYFCASSEEEGWTEAFFGQGTRLTVV.

The CDR3 DNA reads as TGTGCCTGGAGTGGGGTGGACATCTACAATCAGCCCCAGCATTTT. Protein product: CAWSGVDIYNQPQHF. The chain links TRBV30 to TRBJ1-5; perhaps TRBD1 as D (5 bases). V lost 1 base to trimming and J lost 3 bases, with 13 bases between them. Germline CDR1 reads GTSNPN; CDR2 reads SVGIG (reference sequence). This CDR3 is built from 15 residues.

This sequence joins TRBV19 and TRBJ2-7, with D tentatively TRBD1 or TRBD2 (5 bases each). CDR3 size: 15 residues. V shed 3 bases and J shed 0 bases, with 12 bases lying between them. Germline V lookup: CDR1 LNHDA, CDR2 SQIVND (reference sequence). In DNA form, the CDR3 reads TGTGCCAGTAGTATCGGGGCGTGGGGCTCCTACGAGCAGTACTTC. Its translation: CASSIGAWGSYEQYF.

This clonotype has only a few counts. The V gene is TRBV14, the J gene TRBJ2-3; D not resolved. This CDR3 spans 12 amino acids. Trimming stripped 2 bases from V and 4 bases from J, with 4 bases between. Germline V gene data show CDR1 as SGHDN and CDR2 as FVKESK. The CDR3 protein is CASSQPPDTQYF. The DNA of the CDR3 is TGTGCCAGCAGCCAACCACCAGATACGCAGTATTTT.

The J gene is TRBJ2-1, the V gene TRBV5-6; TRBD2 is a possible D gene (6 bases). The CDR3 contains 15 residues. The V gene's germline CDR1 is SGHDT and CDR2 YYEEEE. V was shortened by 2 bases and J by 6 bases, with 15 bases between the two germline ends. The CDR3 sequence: CASSLTYTGVNEQFF. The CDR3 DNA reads TGTGCCAGCAGCTTAACCTATACGGGAGTCAATGAGCAGTTCTTC.

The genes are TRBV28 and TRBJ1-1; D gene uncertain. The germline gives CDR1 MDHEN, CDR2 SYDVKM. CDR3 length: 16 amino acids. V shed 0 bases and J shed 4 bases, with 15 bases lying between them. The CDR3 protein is CASSLWTGSPSTEAFF. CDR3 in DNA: TGTGCCAGCAGTTTATGGACCGGTAGCCCTAGCACTGAAGCTTTCTTT.

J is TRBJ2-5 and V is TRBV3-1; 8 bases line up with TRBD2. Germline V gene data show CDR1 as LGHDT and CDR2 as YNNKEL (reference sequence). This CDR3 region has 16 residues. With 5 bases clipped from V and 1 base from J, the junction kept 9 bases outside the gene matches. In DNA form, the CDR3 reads TGTGCCAGCAGCTCTCGGACTAGCAGAATCCAAGAGACCCAGTACTTC. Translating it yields CASSSRTSRIQETQYF.